This TCR beta chain was identified during a study of CD8 T cells in ankylosing spondylitis. Germline CDR1 DFQATT, CDR2 SNEGSKA (reference sequence). V was trimmed by 2 bases and J by 4 bases, leaving 8 bases between them. The CDR3 runs to 12 residues. Scientists made TCR beta libraries using quantitative 5'-RACE with molecular barcodes. TCRdb analysed the 5' RACE reads with MiXCR anew, one entry per CDR3 protein. The sample consists of fewer than 500,000 distinct CDR3 sequences, roughly a quarter of them appearing once. The table lists this clonotype with a few counts. Its antigen is not known. Whole-study results and caveats: Clones tied to disease were said to be significantly enriched in matched ankylosing spondylitis synovial fluid. Eight or nine highly homologous variants made up a TCR beta motif that seemed to typify ankylosing spondylitis blood.

Sequenced material: blood, either unsorted or a sorted T cell fraction (not recorded which). V and J are TRBV20-1 and TRBJ2-5, with D unclear. This TCR came from a male donor with ankylosing spondylitis. The CDR3 region is CSARPRPETQYF. DNA for the CDR3: TGCAGTGCTAGACCTAGACCAGAGACCCAGTACTTC.